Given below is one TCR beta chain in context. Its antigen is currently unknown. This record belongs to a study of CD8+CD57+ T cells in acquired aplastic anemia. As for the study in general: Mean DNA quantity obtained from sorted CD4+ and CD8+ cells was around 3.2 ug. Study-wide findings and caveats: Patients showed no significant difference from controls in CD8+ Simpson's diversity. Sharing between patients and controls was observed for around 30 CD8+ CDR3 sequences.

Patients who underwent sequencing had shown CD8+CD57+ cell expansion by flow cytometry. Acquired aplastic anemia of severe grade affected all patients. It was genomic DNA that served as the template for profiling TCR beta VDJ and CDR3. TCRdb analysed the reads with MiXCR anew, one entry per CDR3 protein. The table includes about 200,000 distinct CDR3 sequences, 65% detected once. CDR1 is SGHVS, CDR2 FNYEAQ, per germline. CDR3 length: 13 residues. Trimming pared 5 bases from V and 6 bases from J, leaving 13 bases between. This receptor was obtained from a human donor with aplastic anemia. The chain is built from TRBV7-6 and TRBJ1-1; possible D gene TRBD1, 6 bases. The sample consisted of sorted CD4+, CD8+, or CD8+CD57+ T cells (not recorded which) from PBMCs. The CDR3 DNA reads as TGTGCCAGCAGCGTACTACAGGGAGCTGAAGCTTTCTTT. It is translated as CASSVLQGAEAFF.